This TCR beta chain originates from a study of cytomegalovirus exposure and HLA in healthy donors. In nominal health when sampled, donors likely had unrecorded immune exposures nonetheless. Study-level points and caveats: The CMV antigen specificity of a few CMV-associated chains was confirmed through in vitro analysis. There were reportedly fewer N-insertions in an Asian-associated ancestry cluster than the roughly 610-donor mean, in a later analysis.

The CDR3 length is 13 residues. The V end was cut by 5 bases, the J end by 2 bases, with 10 bases between. CDR1 is SEHNR and CDR2 is FQNEAQ in the germline V gene (reference sequence). Vbeta (60) and Jbeta (13) primers were used in the PCR. Only in-frame clones appear in the TCRdb table, and some are missing; sequencing was by immunoSEQ multiplex PCR. The sample shows 120,000 or so clones, 80% of them seen only once. With regard to this clone: Its cognate antigen is unknown.

V gene TRBV7-9 combines with J gene TRBJ2-7; maybe TRBD1 (6 bases). The TCR sequence derives from a female donor in good health and CMV-seropositive. The specimen was PBMCs. The DNA of the CDR3 is TGTGCCAGCAGCCGGACAGAAACCTACGAGCAGTACTTC. As protein: CASSRTETYEQYF.